This TCR beta chain was obtained from a study of blood T cells in healthy people across ages. This clonotype was seen just once. Using a J-beta primer mix together with a sample-barcoded 5' primer, a second PCR was run for roughly 6 to 12 cycles. TCRdb reanalysed the 5' RACE reads using MiXCR and keeps one entry per CDR3 protein. The repertoire has 1.2 million to 1.5 million distinct CDR3 sequences, around 39% of them found once; the top ten carry 7% to 9.5%. J lost 7 bases, V lost 0 bases, and 4 bases had no gene match. This CDR3 region has 16 residues. Germline V gene lookup returns CDR1 DFQATT and CDR2 SNEGSKA (reference sequence).

This chain uses TRBV20-1 with TRBJ2-1; TRBD2 agrees at 15 bases. This clonotype originated in a young woman in good health. Specimen: blood. The CDR3 nucleotides are TGCAGTGCTAGAGATCGGGGACTAGCGGGAGGTAATGAGCAGTTCTTC. It translates to CSARDRGLAGGNEQFF.